The 20 T cell receptor beta chains reported below all come from one sample, sequenced in a study of blood T cell repertoires in COVID-19. Sequencing was performed with immunoSEQ multiplex PCR; in TCRdb, only in-frame clones are kept and a portion is missing. The repertoire has roughly 100,000 clones, roughly 83% of them found once; the top ten carry roughly 27%. The specimen was peripheral blood. The receptors were sampled from a human donor in a cohort sampled during active COVID-19.

The rearrangement uses TRBV7-2 and TRBJ2-3; 8 bases align to TRBD1. V shed 5 bases, J shed 3 bases, and the junction held 10 bases outside the gene matches. CDR1 and CDR2 from the germline V gene are SGHTA and FQGNSA. This CDR3 is built from 16 residues. The CDR3 region is CASSSTRQGRTDTQYF. The CDR3 DNA is TGTGCCAGCAGCAGTACAAGACAGGGGAGGACAGATACGCAGTATTTT.

The CDR3 DNA sequence: TGTGCCAGCGGGGGGGAGACCCAGTACTTC. Protein: CASGGETQYF. The chain couples TRBV7-9 to TRBJ2-5, with D possibly being TRBD2 (6 bases). From germline, CDR1 is SEHNR and CDR2 FQNEAQ (reference sequence). CDR3 length: 10 residues. V was clipped by 8 bases and J by 5 bases, with 6 bases between them.

This clone was found a few times. J is TRBJ1-4 and V is TRBV7-9; D unresolved. CDR3 size: 15 residues. Trimming removed 3 bases at V and 2 bases at J, with 10 bases between. Germline V gives CDR1 SEHNR, CDR2 FQNEAQ (reference sequence). The CDR3 region has the DNA TGTGCCAGCAGCTTTCCGAGTACGACTAATGAAAAACTGTTTTTT. Translation gives CASSFPSTTNEKLFF. Full variable domain (outside the CDR3, taken from reference TRBV7-9 and TRBJ1-4): DTGVSQNPRHKITKRGQNVTFRCDPISEHNRLYWYRQTLGQGPEFLTYFQNEAQLEKSRLLSDRFSAERPKGSFSTLEIQRTEQGDSAMYLCASSFPSTTNEKLFFGSGTQLSVL.

This clone was observed at least ten times. The chain employs TRBV5-5 and TRBJ1-2; D is perhaps TRBD1 (5 bases). CDR1 and CDR2 (germline): SGHKS, YYEKEE (reference sequence). V was shortened by 3 bases and J by 4 bases, with 16 bases between the two germline ends. The CDR3 sequence is 15 residues long. The CDR3 here is CASSSTGSYRYGYTF. In DNA form, the CDR3 reads TGTGCCAGCAGCTCCACAGGATCTTATCGCTATGGCTACACCTTC.

This chain joins TRBV28 and TRBJ2-7, with 8 bases aligning to TRBD2. Per the germline V gene, CDR1 is MDHEN and CDR2 is SYDVKM. The CDR3 contains 15 residues. Losses at the gene ends were 6 bases for V and 6 bases for J; bases not matched to a gene: 13. Written as DNA, the CDR3 is TGTGCCAGCAGGCAAGCGGGAGAGGTAAACCGCGAGCAGTACTTC. Amino acids: CASRQAGEVNREQYF.

V gene TRBV29-1 combines with J gene TRBJ1-6, with 7 positions matching TRBD1. J was trimmed by 7 bases and V by 6 bases; bases with no gene match: 6. CDR3 size: 13 residues. Germline CDR1 SQVTM, CDR2 ANQGSEA. The DNA of the CDR3 is TGCAGCGTCGGACAGGCCTGGAATTCACCCCTCCACTTT. This translates into CSVGQAWNSPLHF.

Turning to this clone: This specimen includes other DNA sequences encoding the same CDR3. V gene TRBV9 combines with J gene TRBJ2-3, with D perhaps TRBD2 (5 bases). This CDR3 contains 11 residues. Germline V lookup: CDR1 SGDLS, CDR2 YYNGEE. V was trimmed by 5 bases and J by 5 bases, leaving 6 bases between them. Here the CDR3 DNA reads TGTGCCAGCAGTCGGGGAGATACGCAGTATTTT. Translation: CASSRGDTQYF.

In regard to this clone: One end of the junction is discordant with germline, which a read error may explain. The chain recombines TRBV2 with TRBJ1-2; a possible D gene is TRBD1 (5 bases). CDR1 and CDR2 (germline): SNHLY, FYNNEI. This CDR3 region has 13 residues. CDR3 nucleotide sequence: TGTGCCAGCGGGAGGCCAGGGAACTATGGCCACACCTTC. Protein sequence: CASGRPGNYGHTF. Variable domain in full (rest from reference TRBV2 and TRBJ1-2): EPEVTQTPSHQVTQMGQEVILRCVPISNHLYFYWYRQILGQKVEFLVSFYNNEISEKSEIFDDQFSVERPDGSNFTLKIRSTKLEDSAMYFCASGRPGNYGHTFGSGTRLTVV.

The chain has TRBV6-2 or TRBV6-3 and TRBJ1-1; no definite D call. The CDR3 totals 13 residues. V lost 2 bases and J lost 3, with 7 bases in between. The germline gives CDR1 MNHEY, CDR2 SVGEGT. The CDR3 DNA reads as TGTGCCAGCAGTTACATCCAGTACACTGAAGCTTTCTTT. The encoded protein is CASSYIQYTEAFF.

The chain links TRBV27 to TRBJ2-1; D call uncertain. Per germline, CDR1 MNHEY and CDR2 SMNVEV (reference sequence). The CDR3 extends over 13 amino acids. The V end lost 2 bases, the J end lost 6 bases, and 8 bases lay between the germline ends. CDR3 bases: TGTGCCAGCAGTTTAATCGGTCGCAATGAGCAGTTCTTC. As protein: CASSLIGRNEQFF.

This chain connects TRBV5-1 to TRBJ1-4, with D perhaps matching TRBD1 (5 bases). The CDR3 runs 15 residues. Germline CDR1 and CDR2: SGHRS and YFSETQ. With 4 bases removed from V and 0 bases from J, the gap between germline ends came to 10 bases. CDR3 in amino acids: CASSPGGATNEKLFF. Written as DNA, the CDR3 is TGCGCCAGCAGCCCGGGGGGGGCAACTAATGAAAAACTGTTTTTT. Based on the CDR3 plus reference TRBV5-1 and TRBJ1-4, the full variable domain is KAGVTQTPRYLIKTRGQQVTLSCSPISGHRSVSWYQQTPGQGLQFLFEYFSETQRNKGNFPGRFSGRQFSNSRSEMNVSTLELGDSALYLCASSPGGATNEKLFFGSGTQLSVL.

This clone appeared once. The J gene is TRBJ2-7, the V gene TRBV7-6, with TRBD1 matching 11 bases. Germline lookup yields CDR1 SGHVS and CDR2 FNYEAQ. The CDR3 runs 15 residues. The ends lost 1 base at V and 3 bases at J; junction bases unmatched: 2. The CDR3 spells CASSLGTGGFYEQYF. Here the CDR3 DNA reads TGTGCCAGCAGCTTAGGGACAGGGGGCTTCTACGAGCAGTACTTC.

In this sample, this clone turned up a few times. The genes are TRBV5-1 and TRBJ1-2, with 9 nucleotides matching TRBD1. Unmatched junction bases numbered 9, after V lost 1 base and J lost 14 bases. This CDR3 has 13 amino acids. Looked up from germline, CDR1 is SGHRS and CDR2 is YFSETQ. The CDR3 reads CASSLNKDRGETF. CDR3 in DNA: TGCGCCAGCAGCTTGAATAAGGACAGGGGAGAGACCTTC.

This chain connects TRBV11-2 to TRBJ1-1; D gene unclear. The germline V gene has CDR1 SGHAT and CDR2 FQNNGV. The CDR3 is made up of 14 amino acids. The ends were cut back, 1 base at V and 4 bases at J, with 10 bases in the middle. DNA for the CDR3: TGTGCCAGCAGCTTAGGAGGGTTTGGCACTGAAGCTTTCTTT. As protein: CASSLGGFGTEAFF. Looking up the rest from reference TRBV11-2 and TRBJ1-1 gives the full variable domain: EAGVAQSPRYKIIEKRQSVAFWCNPISGHATLYWYQQILGQGPKLLIQFQNNGVVDDSQLPKDRFSAERLKGVDSTLKIQPAKLEDSAVYLCASSLGGFGTEAFFGQGTRLTVV.

V is TRBV28 and J is TRBJ2-3; 8 bases agree with TRBD2. Germline assignment: CDR1 MDHEN and CDR2 SYDVKM. After removal of 3 bases from V and 2 bases from J, the junction contained 4 bases not matched to a gene. The CDR3 sequence is 15 residues long. The CDR3, as DNA: TGTGCCAGCAGTTTGCGGGGGGACCCCACAGATACGCAGTATTTT. Translated, it gives CASSLRGDPTDTQYF.

This clone was found once. The chain couples TRBV7-9 to TRBJ2-1; 8 bases are shared with TRBD2. After removal of 5 bases from V and 6 bases from J, the junction contained 3 bases not matched to a gene. This CDR3 is 13 amino acids long. CDR1 is SEHNR and CDR2 is FQNEAQ in the germline V gene (reference sequence). The CDR3 loop reads CASSTGLVNEQFF. The CDR3 region has the DNA TGTGCCAGCAGCACGGGACTAGTCAATGAGCAGTTCTTC.

The chain uses TRBV30 and TRBJ2-7; the D is unclear. Deletions cut 0 bases from V and 1 base from J, with 7 bases between. The V gene's germline CDR1 is GTSNPN and CDR2 SVGIG (reference sequence). This CDR3 comprises 13 residues. The CDR3 region has the DNA TGTGCCTGGAGTGTATCGGTTTCCTACGAGCAGTACTTC. It translates to CAWSVSVSYEQYF.

This clone has just a few counts. V and J are TRBV7-3 and TRBJ2-1; tentative D call: TRBD1 (6 bases). Trimming removed 4 bases from V and 10 bases from J, with 14 bases in between. The CDR3 has 13 amino acids. CDR1 and CDR2 from the germline V gene are SGHTA and FQGTGA. CDR3 sequence (DNA): TGTGCCAGCAGCTGGGGGACGCAGGGGGAGCAGTTCTTC. This codes for CASSWGTQGEQFF.

The V and J genes are TRBV4-2 and TRBJ2-3; the D gene is possibly TRBD2 (6 bases). Germline V CDR1 and CDR2: LGHNA, YNFKEQ. The V and J ends lost 0 bases and 2 bases respectively, with 12 bases between them. This CDR3 contains 16 residues. The DNA of the CDR3 is TGTGCCAGCAGCCAAGATACGGGGGACCCCACAGATACGCAGTATTTT. This translates into CASSQDTGDPTDTQYF.

The rearrangement links TRBV19 to TRBJ1-5, with TRBD1 identical over 7 bases. Germline trimming cut 3 bases from V and 4 bases from J; bases unmatched to any gene: 6. Germline CDR1 is LNHDA and CDR2 is SQIVND (reference sequence). The CDR3 loop spans 15 amino acids. CDR3 sequence: CASSIGQALNQPQHF. Written as DNA, the CDR3 is TGTGCCAGTAGTATCGGACAGGCATTGAATCAGCCCCAGCATTTT.